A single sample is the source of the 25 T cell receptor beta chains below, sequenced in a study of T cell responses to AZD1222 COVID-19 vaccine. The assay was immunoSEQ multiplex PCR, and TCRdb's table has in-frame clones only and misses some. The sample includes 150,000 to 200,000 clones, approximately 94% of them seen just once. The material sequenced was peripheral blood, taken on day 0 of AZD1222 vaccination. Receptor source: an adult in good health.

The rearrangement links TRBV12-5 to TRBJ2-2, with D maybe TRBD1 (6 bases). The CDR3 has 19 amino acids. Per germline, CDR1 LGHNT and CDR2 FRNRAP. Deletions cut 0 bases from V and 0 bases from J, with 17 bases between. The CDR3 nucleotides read TGTGCTAGTGGTTTGGTCAGGCCCGGACAGTTCGCGAACACCGGGGAGCTGTTTTTT. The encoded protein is CASGLVRPGQFANTGELFF.

In DNA, the CDR3 is TGCGCCAGCAGCCAAGGGCTCCGACAGGGCGGAAACACCATATATTTT. Protein: CASSQGLRQGGNTIYF. The chain has TRBV4-3 and TRBJ1-3; TRBD1 aligns across 7 bases. The CDR3 runs 16 residues. Germline V lookup: CDR1 LGHNA, CDR2 YSLEER. J gave up 4 bases and V 1 base, and 7 bases lay outside the gene matches.

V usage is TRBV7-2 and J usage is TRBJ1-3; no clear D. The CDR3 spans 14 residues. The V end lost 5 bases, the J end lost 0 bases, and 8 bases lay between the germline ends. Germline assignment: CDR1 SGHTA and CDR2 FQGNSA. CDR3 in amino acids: CASSRAHSGNTIYF. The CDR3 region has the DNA TGTGCCAGCAGCCGGGCGCACTCTGGAAACACCATATATTTT. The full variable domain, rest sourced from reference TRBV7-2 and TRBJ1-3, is GAGVSQSPSNKVTEKGKDVELRCDPISGHTALYWYRQSLGQGLEFLIYFQGNSAPDKSGLPSDRFSAERTGGSVSTLTIQRTQQEDSAVYLCASSRAHSGNTIYFGEGSWLTVV.

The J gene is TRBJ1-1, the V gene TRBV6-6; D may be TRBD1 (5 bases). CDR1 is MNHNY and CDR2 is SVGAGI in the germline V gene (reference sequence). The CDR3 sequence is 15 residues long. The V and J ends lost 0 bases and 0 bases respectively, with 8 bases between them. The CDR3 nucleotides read TGTGCCAGCAGTTACTCGACAGTGATGAACACTGAAGCTTTCTTT. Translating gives CASSYSTVMNTEAFF.

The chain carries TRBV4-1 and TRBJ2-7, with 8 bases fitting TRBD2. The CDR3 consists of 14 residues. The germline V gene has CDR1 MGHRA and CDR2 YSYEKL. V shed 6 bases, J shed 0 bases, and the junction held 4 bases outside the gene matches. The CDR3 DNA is TGCGCCAGCAGAGCAAGCGGGGGCTCCTACGAGCAGTACTTC. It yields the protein CASRASGGSYEQYF.

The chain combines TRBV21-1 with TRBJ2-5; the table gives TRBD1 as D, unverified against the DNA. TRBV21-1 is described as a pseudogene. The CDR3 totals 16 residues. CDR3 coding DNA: TGTGCCAGCAGCAAATGGAACAGGGTTGCCCAAGAGACCCAGTACTTC. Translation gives CASSKWNRVAQETQYF.

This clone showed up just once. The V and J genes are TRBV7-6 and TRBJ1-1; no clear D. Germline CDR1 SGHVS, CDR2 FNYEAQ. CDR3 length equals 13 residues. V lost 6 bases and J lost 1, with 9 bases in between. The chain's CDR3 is CASRGRWNTEAFF. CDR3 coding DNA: TGTGCCAGCAGGGGCAGATGGAACACTGAAGCTTTCTTT.

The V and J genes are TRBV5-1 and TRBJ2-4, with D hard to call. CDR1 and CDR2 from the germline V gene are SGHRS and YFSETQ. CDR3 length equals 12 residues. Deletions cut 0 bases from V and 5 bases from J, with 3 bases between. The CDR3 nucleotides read TGCGCCAGCAGCTTGGGTGAAAACATTCAGTACTTC. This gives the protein CASSLGENIQYF.

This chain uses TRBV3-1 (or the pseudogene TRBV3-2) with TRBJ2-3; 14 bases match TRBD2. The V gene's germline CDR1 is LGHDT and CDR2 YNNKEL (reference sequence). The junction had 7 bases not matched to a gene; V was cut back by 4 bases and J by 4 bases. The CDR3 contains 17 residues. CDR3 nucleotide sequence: TGTGCCAGCAGCCGAGGGGGACTAGCGGGAGAGGCAGATACGCAGTATTTT. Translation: CASSRGGLAGEADTQYF.

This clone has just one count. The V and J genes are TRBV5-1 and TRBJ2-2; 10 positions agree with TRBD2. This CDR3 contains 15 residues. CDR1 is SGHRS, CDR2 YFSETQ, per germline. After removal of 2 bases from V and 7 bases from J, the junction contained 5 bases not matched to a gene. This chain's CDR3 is CASSFASGSGGELFF. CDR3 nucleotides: TGCGCCAGCAGCTTTGCTAGCGGGAGTGGCGGGGAGCTGTTTTTT.

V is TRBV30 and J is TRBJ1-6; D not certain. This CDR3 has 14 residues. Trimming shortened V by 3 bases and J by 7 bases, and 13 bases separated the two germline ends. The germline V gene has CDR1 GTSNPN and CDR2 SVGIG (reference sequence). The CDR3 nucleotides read TGTGCCTGGAGATTGGGAAGGGCAAATTCACCCCTCCACTTT. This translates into CAWRLGRANSPLHF.

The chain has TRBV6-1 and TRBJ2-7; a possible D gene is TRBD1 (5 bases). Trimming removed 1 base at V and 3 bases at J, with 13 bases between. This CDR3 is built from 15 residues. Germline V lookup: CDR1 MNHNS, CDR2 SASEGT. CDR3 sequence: CASSEGMGPIYEQYF. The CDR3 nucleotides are TGTGCCAGCAGTGAAGGCATGGGGCCCATCTACGAGCAGTACTTC.

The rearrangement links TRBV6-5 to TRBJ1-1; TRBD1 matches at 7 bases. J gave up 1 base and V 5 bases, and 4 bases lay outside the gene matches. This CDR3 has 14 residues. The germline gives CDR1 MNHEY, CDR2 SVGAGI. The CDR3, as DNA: TGTGCCAGCAGTCAACGACAGGGGAACACTGAAGCTTTCTTT. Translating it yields CASSQRQGNTEAFF.

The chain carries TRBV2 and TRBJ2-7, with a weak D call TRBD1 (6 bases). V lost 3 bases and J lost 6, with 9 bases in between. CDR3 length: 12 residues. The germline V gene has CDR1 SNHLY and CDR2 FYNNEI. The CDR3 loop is CASSDPGVEQYF. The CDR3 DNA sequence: TGTGCCAGCAGTGACCCAGGGGTCGAGCAGTACTTC.

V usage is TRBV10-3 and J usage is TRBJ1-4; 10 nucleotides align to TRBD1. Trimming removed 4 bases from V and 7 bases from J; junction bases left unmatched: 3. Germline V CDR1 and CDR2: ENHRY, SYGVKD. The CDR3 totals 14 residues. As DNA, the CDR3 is TGTGCCATCAGTGGGACAGGGGGGGGTGAAAAACTGTTTTTT. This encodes CAISGTGGGEKLFF.

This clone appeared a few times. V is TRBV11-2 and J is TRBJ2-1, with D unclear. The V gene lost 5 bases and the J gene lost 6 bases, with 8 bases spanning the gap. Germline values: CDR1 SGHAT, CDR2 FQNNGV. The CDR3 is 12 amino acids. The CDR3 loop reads CASSPSVNEQFF. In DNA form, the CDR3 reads TGTGCCAGCAGCCCCAGCGTCAATGAGCAGTTCTTC. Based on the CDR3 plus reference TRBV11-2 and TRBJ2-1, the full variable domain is EAGVAQSPRYKIIEKRQSVAFWCNPISGHATLYWYQQILGQGPKLLIQFQNNGVVDDSQLPKDRFSAERLKGVDSTLKIQPAKLEDSAVYLCASSPSVNEQFFGPGTRLTVL.

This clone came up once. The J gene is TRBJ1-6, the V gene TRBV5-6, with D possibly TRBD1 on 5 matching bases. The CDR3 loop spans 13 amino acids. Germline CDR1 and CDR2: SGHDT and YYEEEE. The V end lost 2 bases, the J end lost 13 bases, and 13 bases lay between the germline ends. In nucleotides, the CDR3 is TGTGCCAGCAGCTTTCCCCCGGGGGAGCCCCTCCACTTT. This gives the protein CASSFPPGEPLHF.

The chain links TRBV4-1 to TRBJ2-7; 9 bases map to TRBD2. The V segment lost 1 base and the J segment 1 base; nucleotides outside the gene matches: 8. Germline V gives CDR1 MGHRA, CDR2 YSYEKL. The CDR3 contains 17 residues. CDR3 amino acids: CASSQVFPSGNSYEQYF. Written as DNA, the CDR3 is TGCGCCAGCAGCCAAGTCTTTCCTAGCGGGAATTCCTACGAGCAGTACTTC.

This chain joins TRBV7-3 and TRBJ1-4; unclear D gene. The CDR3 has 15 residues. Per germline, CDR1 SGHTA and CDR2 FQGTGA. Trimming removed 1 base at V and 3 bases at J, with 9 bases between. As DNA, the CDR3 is TGTGCCAGCAGCTTAAACGGGAATTCTAATGAAAAACTGTTTTTT. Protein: CASSLNGNSNEKLFF.

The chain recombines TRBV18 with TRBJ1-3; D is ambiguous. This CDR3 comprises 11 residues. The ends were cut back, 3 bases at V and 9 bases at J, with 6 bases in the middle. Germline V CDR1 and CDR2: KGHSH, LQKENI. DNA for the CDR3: TGTGCCAGCTCACCTTCGGGCACCATATATTTT. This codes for CASSPSGTIYF.

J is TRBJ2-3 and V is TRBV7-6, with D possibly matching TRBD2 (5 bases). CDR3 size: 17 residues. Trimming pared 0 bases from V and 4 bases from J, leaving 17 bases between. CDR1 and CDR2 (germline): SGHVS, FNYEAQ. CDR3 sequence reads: CASSLAGVRFVPDTQYF. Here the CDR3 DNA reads TGTGCCAGCAGCTTAGCCGGGGTCAGATTCGTCCCAGATACGCAGTATTTT.

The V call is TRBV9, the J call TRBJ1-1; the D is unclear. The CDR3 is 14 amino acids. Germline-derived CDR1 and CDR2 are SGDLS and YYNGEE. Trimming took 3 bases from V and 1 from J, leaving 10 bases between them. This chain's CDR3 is CASSGSGRNTEAFF. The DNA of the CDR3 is TGTGCCAGCAGCGGATCCGGCCGGAACACTGAAGCTTTCTTT.

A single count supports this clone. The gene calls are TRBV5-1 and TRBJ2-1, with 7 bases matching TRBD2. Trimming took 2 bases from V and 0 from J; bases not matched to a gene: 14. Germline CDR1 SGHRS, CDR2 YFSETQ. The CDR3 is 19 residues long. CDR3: CASSFYPRGGSHSYNEQFF. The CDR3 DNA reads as TGCGCCAGCAGCTTCTATCCTCGGGGAGGGTCCCACTCCTACAATGAGCAGTTCTTC.

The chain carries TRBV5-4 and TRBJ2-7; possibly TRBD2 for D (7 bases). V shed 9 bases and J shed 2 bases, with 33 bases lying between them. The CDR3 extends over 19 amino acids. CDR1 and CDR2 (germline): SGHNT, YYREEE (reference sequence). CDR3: CATNPAPPGGRGITYEQYF. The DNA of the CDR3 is TGTGCCACCAATCCTGCCCCCCCAGGAGGGAGGGGGATTACCTACGAGCAGTACTTC. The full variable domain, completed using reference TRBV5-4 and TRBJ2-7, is ETGVTQSPTHLIKTRGQQVTLRCSSQSGHNTVSWYQQALGQGPQFIFQYYREEENGRGNFPPRFSGLQFPNYSSELNVNALELDDSALYLCATNPAPPGGRGITYEQYFGPGTRLTVT.

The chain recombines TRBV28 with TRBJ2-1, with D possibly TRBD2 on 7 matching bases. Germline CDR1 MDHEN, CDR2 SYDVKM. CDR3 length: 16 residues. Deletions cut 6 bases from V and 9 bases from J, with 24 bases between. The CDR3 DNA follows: TGTGCCAGCAGGACTCCACTAGAGGGGGGGGTAGGTGAGCAGTTCTTC. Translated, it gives CASRTPLEGGVGEQFF.